What follows are 32 T cell receptor beta chains derived from one specimen sequenced in a study of regulatory T cells in long-lasting Graves disease. Noted time point: newly diagnosed GD, antithyroid drugs for less than 3 months. Isolated PBMC RNA provided the starting material for the TCR library. iRepertoire HTBI primers and Arm-PCR of CDR3 regions built TCR beta libraries. One entry per CDR3 protein, called by TCRdb with MiXCR from the multiplex PCR reads. The repertoire consists of 550,000 or so distinct CDR3 sequences, with 12% occurring once and the leading ten covering more than 8%. The data also belong to a second study, concerning T cells in Graves' hyperthyroidism and ophthalmopathy.

The material was peripheral blood mononuclear cells (PBMCs), obtained at new diagnosis, from a patient treated with antithyroid drugs. The receptors were gathered from a woman aged 30 to 39 with Graves disease.

This clonotype was seen at least ten times. The CDR3 DNA reads TGTGCCAGCAGCCCGGGACAGGTTTACGAGCAGTACTTC. Its translation: CASSPGQVYEQYF. The chain carries TRBV7-2 and TRBJ2-7; 8 nucleotides align to TRBD1. Germline-derived CDR1 and CDR2 are SGHTA and FQGNSA. This CDR3 region has 13 residues. After removal of 5 bases from V and 4 bases from J, the junction contained 4 bases not matched to a gene.

V and J are TRBV7-9 and TRBJ1-4; D is undetermined. Germline-derived CDR1 and CDR2 are SEHNR and FQNEAQ (reference sequence). The CDR3 is made up of 18 amino acids. V lost 2 bases to trimming and J lost 0 bases, with 16 bases between them. The CDR3: CASSLLQRGRPTNEKLFF. CDR3 bases: TGTGCCAGCAGCTTACTTCAGCGTGGGCGACCAACTAATGAAAAACTGTTTTTT.

This clonotype was seen at least ten times. This chain connects TRBV25-1 to TRBJ1-1; 10 bases match TRBD1. The germline V gene encodes CDR1 MGHDK and CDR2 SYGVNS. J lost 10 bases, V lost 3 bases, and 11 bases had no gene match. The CDR3 loop spans 15 amino acids. CDR3 sequence (DNA): TGTGCCAGCAGTGATGTTGGGACAGGGGATAGGGTAGCTTTCTTT. Protein: CASSDVGTGDRVAFF.

The rearrangement links TRBV9 to TRBJ2-7; 7 bases map to TRBD2. CDR3 length equals 15 residues. The V gene's germline CDR1 is SGDLS and CDR2 YYNGEE. With 0 bases clipped from V and 6 bases from J, the junction kept 9 bases outside the gene matches. The CDR3 DNA follows: TGTGCCAGCAGCGTAGGGCCGGCGGGAGCCGGCGAGCAGTACTTC. Amino acids: CASSVGPAGAGEQYF. Using reference TRBV9 and TRBJ2-7 for the parts outside the CDR3, the full variable domain is DSGVTQTPKHLITATGQRVTLRCSPRSGDLSVYWYQQSLDQGLQFLIQYYNGEERAKGNILERFSAQQFPDLHSELNLSSLELGDSALYFCASSVGPAGAGEQYFGPGTRLTVT.

This clonotype was seen at least ten times. CDR3: CASSLGRADRSPTDTQYF. CDR3 in DNA: TGTGCCAGCAGTTTAGGCCGTGCAGACCGGTCCCCCACAGATACGCAGTATTTT. The chain carries TRBV28 and TRBJ2-3; D gene uncertain. Trimming took off 2 bases at V and 2 bases at J, with 20 bases between the two ends. The germline V gene encodes CDR1 MDHEN and CDR2 SYDVKM. CDR3 length: 18 amino acids.

V and J are TRBV5-1 and TRBJ2-7, with D perhaps TRBD2 (5 bases). CDR1 is SGHRS and CDR2 is YFSETQ in the germline V gene. V gave up 0 bases and J gave up 3 bases, with 13 bases separating them. The CDR3 is made up of 15 amino acids. CDR3 region: CASSLAFGSVYEQYF. The CDR3 nucleotides read TGCGCCAGCAGCTTGGCCTTTGGGAGCGTCTACGAGCAGTACTTC. The full variable domain, its missing parts supplied by reference TRBV5-1 and TRBJ2-7, is KAGVTQTPRYLIKTRGQQVTLSCSPISGHRSVSWYQQTPGQGLQFLFEYFSETQRNKGNFPGRFSGRQFSNSRSEMNVSTLELGDSALYLCASSLAFGSVYEQYFGPGTRLTVT.

Many counts were recorded for this clonotype. The J gene is TRBJ2-3, the V gene TRBV6-1; D remains unclear. The CDR3 is made up of 13 amino acids. Germline CDR1 and CDR2: MNHNS and SASEGT. Between the trimmed V and J ends, which lost 6 bases and 2 bases, there was a span of 9 bases. CDR3 coding DNA: TGTGCCAGCAGGCGCGTCAACACAGATACGCAGTATTTT. Translating gives CASRRVNTDTQYF.

The chain has TRBV19 and TRBJ1-3, with D possibly matching TRBD1 (6 bases). V was pared by 3 bases and J by 4 bases, with 7 bases between. This CDR3 is built from 13 residues. Germline V gene lookup returns CDR1 LNHDA and CDR2 SQIVND (reference sequence). CDR3 sequence: CASSIGTGNTIYF. The CDR3 bases are TGTGCCAGTAGTATCGGGACAGGAAACACCATATATTTT.

This clonotype occurred many times. V gene TRBV5-1 combines with J gene TRBJ2-3; D is possibly TRBD1 or TRBD2 (5 bases each). The V and J ends lost 3 bases and 0 bases respectively, with 5 bases between them. The CDR3 covers 13 residues. Germline V lookup: CDR1 SGHRS, CDR2 YFSETQ. CDR3 sequence reads: CASSWDSTDTQYF. The DNA of the CDR3 is TGCGCCAGCAGCTGGGACAGCACAGATACGCAGTATTTT. The variable domain in full, completed from reference TRBV5-1 and TRBJ2-3, reads KAGVTQTPRYLIKTRGQQVTLSCSPISGHRSVSWYQQTPGQGLQFLFEYFSETQRNKGNFPGRFSGRQFSNSRSEMNVSTLELGDSALYLCASSWDSTDTQYFGPGTRLTVL.

This clonotype was observed many times. V gene TRBV7-8 combines with J gene TRBJ2-1, with 9 bases that match TRBD1. Germline V gene lookup returns CDR1 SGHVS and CDR2 FQNEAQ. V lost 6 bases and J lost 1; bases outside the gene matches: 4. The CDR3 has 15 residues. The CDR3 nucleotides are TGTGCCAGCAGTTTCGACAGGGGGTCCTACAATGAGCAGTTCTTC. Its translation is CASSFDRGSYNEQFF.

This clonotype has at least ten counts. CDR3 DNA: TGTGCCAGCAGTGTTATTAGCGGGCTAGGAAATGAGCAGTTCTTC. Residues: CASSVISGLGNEQFF. The V call is TRBV2, the J call TRBJ2-1; 7 positions match TRBD2. CDR3 length: 15 residues. CDR1 is SNHLY and CDR2 is FYNNEI in the germline V gene. The V and J ends lost 4 bases and 7 bases, in that order; junction bases with no gene match: 10.

The sample holds many counts of this clonotype. V gene TRBV6-2 or TRBV6-3 combines with J gene TRBJ2-2; 7 nucleotides line up with TRBD2. Unmatched junction bases numbered 4, after V lost 2 bases and J lost 4 bases. CDR1 MNHEY and CDR2 SVGEGT come from the germline V gene. The CDR3 has 15 amino acids. The CDR3 region has the DNA TGTGCCAGCAGTTACGCGGCGGGAGCCACCGGGGAGCTGTTTTTT. Translating it yields CASSYAAGATGELFF.

This clonotype was recorded at least ten times. The V call is TRBV18, the J call TRBJ2-5; D could derive from TRBD1 or TRBD2 (6 bases each). The V gene's germline CDR1 is KGHSH and CDR2 LQKENI. CDR3 size: 15 residues. Trimming took off 3 bases at V and 4 bases at J, with 15 bases between the two ends. DNA for the CDR3: TGTGCCAGCTCACCGTGGGGGGCGCGCGGAGAGACCCAGTACTTC. Its translation: CASSPWGARGETQYF. Looking up the rest from reference TRBV18 and TRBJ2-5 gives the full variable domain: NAGVMQNPRHLVRRRGQEARLRCSPMKGHSHVYWYRQLPEEGLKFMVYLQKENIIDESGMPKERFSAEFPKEGPSILRIQQVVRGDSAAYFCASSPWGARGETQYFGPGTRLLVL.

This clonotype appeared a few times. The chain is built from TRBV6-5 and TRBJ2-1, with D possibly being TRBD2 (6 bases). Trimming took off 2 bases at V and 9 bases at J, with 11 bases between the two ends. Germline values: CDR1 MNHEY, CDR2 SVGAGI. The CDR3 loop spans 13 amino acids. DNA for the CDR3: TGTGCCAGCAGTTACGAGACTAGAGGTGAGCAGTTCTTC. Amino acid sequence: CASSYETRGEQFF.

At least ten counts were recorded for this clonotype. The chain couples TRBV11-1 to TRBJ2-1; unclear D gene. Trimming shortened V by 1 base and J by 7 bases, and 8 bases separated the two germline ends. Germline lookup yields CDR1 SGHAT and CDR2 FQDESV (reference sequence). This CDR3 is built from 13 residues. CDR3 DNA sequence: TGTGCCAGCAGCTTAGTACGGCAGAATGAGCAGTTCTTC. It yields the protein CASSLVRQNEQFF. The full variable domain, rest sourced from reference TRBV11-1 and TRBJ2-1, is EAEVAQSPRYKITEKSQAVAFWCDPISGHATLYWYRQILGQGPELLVQFQDESVVDDSQLPKDRFSAERLKGVDSTLKIQPAELGDSAMYLCASSLVRQNEQFFGPGTRLTVL.

This clonotype was seen more than once but under ten times. The rearrangement links TRBV28 to TRBJ2-1, with 7 bases that match TRBD2. Germline V lookup: CDR1 MDHEN, CDR2 SYDVKM. The CDR3 sequence is 12 residues long. With 6 bases clipped from V and 7 bases from J, the junction kept 3 bases outside the gene matches. This CDR3 is CASRGGTNEQFF. The CDR3 DNA sequence: TGTGCCAGCAGGGGGGGGACTAATGAGCAGTTCTTC.

This clonotype was found many times. The genes are TRBV5-4 and TRBJ2-5; the match to TRBD2 covers 7 bases. Germline V lookup: CDR1 SGHNT, CDR2 YYREEE (reference sequence). The V segment lost 0 bases and the J segment 1 base; nucleotides outside the gene matches: 3. This CDR3 has 15 residues. The CDR3 region has the DNA TGTGCCAGCAGCTTGGTGGTAGCGGGCCAAGAGACCCAGTACTTC. This codes for CASSLVVAGQETQYF.

The rearrangement uses TRBV7-2 and TRBJ2-1, with 12 positions matching TRBD2. V lost 1 base to trimming and J lost 9 bases; unmatched junction nucleotides: 4. This CDR3 spans 15 amino acids. The germline V gene has CDR1 SGHTA and CDR2 FQGNSA. This CDR3 reads CASSLELAGGREQFF. CDR3 sequence (DNA): TGTGCCAGCAGCTTAGAACTAGCGGGAGGCCGTGAGCAGTTCTTC.

This clonotype occurred many times. The chain combines TRBV4-3 with TRBJ1-4; D is unresolved. Per the germline V gene, CDR1 is LGHNA and CDR2 is YSLEER. V lost 1 base, J lost 0 bases, and 6 bases lay in between. The length of the CDR3 is 15 residues. CDR3 amino acids: CASSQVGTTNEKLFF. The CDR3 DNA reads TGCGCCAGCAGCCAAGTAGGCACAACTAATGAAAAACTGTTTTTT.

The chain recombines TRBV28 with TRBJ2-4, with D unresolved. Germline loops: CDR1 MDHEN, CDR2 SYDVKM. This CDR3 has 16 residues. Between the trimmed V and J ends, which lost 3 bases and 1 base, there was a span of 13 bases. This CDR3 is CASSFRAPRAKNIQYF. CDR3 sequence (DNA): TGTGCCAGCAGTTTTCGGGCCCCGAGGGCCAAAAACATTCAGTACTTC.

This clonotype was recorded only once. The chain recombines TRBV30 with TRBJ1-3, with no clear D. V dropped 3 bases and J dropped 1 base, with 19 bases sitting between them. The CDR3 consists of 17 residues. The germline gives CDR1 GTSNPN, CDR2 SVGIG (reference sequence). Here the CDR3 DNA reads TGTGCCTGGAGGGCTTTTGAGCGGCTGGATTCTGGAAACACCATATATTTT. This codes for CAWRAFERLDSGNTIYF.

This clonotype showed up many times. The V and J genes are TRBV6-1 and TRBJ2-7, with 8 bases fitting TRBD1. Germline V gene lookup returns CDR1 MNHNS and CDR2 SASEGT. The CDR3 length is 16 residues. The V and J ends lost 4 bases and 2 bases, in that order; junction bases with no gene match: 10. The CDR3 bases are TGTGCCAGCAGTGTCCCGAGACAGGGGAGCGCCTACGAGCAGTACTTC. It specifies CASSVPRQGSAYEQYF.

This clonotype was seen ten or more times. The chain carries TRBV7-3 and TRBJ2-2, with 8 positions matching TRBD1. Per germline, CDR1 SGHTA and CDR2 FQGTGA. The J segment lost 6 bases and the V segment lost 4 bases, leaving 13 bases of the junction unmatched. CDR3 size: 17 residues. CDR3 sequence reads: CASSSPGIAGGAGELFF. The CDR3 DNA reads as TGTGCCAGCAGCTCCCCTGGGATAGCAGGGGGCGCCGGGGAGCTGTTTTTT.

This sequence joins TRBV5-6 and TRBJ2-1; unclear D gene. CDR1 is SGHDT, CDR2 YYEEEE, per germline. The V gene lost 0 bases and the J gene lost 6 bases, with 10 bases spanning the gap. The CDR3 spans 14 residues. The chain's CDR3 is CASSLVGMSNEQFF. As DNA, the CDR3 is TGTGCCAGCAGCTTGGTTGGGATGAGCAATGAGCAGTTCTTC.

Only a few counts were recorded for this clonotype. This sequence joins TRBV9 and TRBJ2-7; 11 bases are a match to TRBD2. Germline V gives CDR1 SGDLS, CDR2 YYNGEE. The CDR3 contains 15 residues. Trimming removed 3 bases from V and 4 bases from J; junction bases left unmatched: 6. CDR3 loop: CASSDGTSGTYEQYF. For the CDR3, the DNA is TGTGCCAGCAGCGATGGGACTAGCGGAACTTACGAGCAGTACTTC.

V usage is TRBV6-5 and J usage is TRBJ1-1; D not certain. The CDR3 extends over 13 amino acids. Trimming took 4 bases from V and 7 from J, leaving 13 bases between them. CDR1 and CDR2 (germline): MNHEY, SVGAGI. The CDR3 sequence is CASSSNRAVEAFF. CDR3 nucleotides: TGTGCCAGCAGTTCTAACAGAGCCGTTGAAGCTTTCTTT.

This clonotype was found a few times. J is TRBJ2-3 and V is TRBV28; D assignment may be TRBD1 or TRBD2 (5 bases each). CDR3 length: 17 residues. In germline, CDR1 is MDHEN, CDR2 SYDVKM. Trimming pared 2 bases from V and 3 bases from J, leaving 18 bases between. CDR3 bases: TGTGCCAGCAGTTTAACGCCCCCGGGACGGCAGACAGATACGCAGTATTTT. As protein: CASSLTPPGRQTDTQYF.

This chain's CDR3 is CATSSSSGRKYNEQFF. The CDR3 DNA follows: TGTGCCACCAGTTCCTCTAGCGGGAGGAAATACAATGAGCAGTTCTTC. The genes are TRBV24-1 and TRBJ2-1; 11 positions match TRBD2. CDR3 length: 16 amino acids. The junction had 7 bases not matched to a gene; V was cut back by 6 bases and J by 4 bases. Germline V gene data show CDR1 as KGHDR and CDR2 as SFDVKD.

The chain has TRBV24-1 and TRBJ2-1; TRBD2 matches at 12 bases. Looked up from germline, CDR1 is KGHDR and CDR2 is SFDVKD. The CDR3 totals 15 residues. Trimming at V came to 5 bases and at J to 6 bases, leaving 4 bases not matched to a gene. DNA for the CDR3: TGTGCCACCAGTGGTACTAGCGGGGGGAGCAATGAGCAGTTCTTC. The encoded protein is CATSGTSGGSNEQFF.

This clonotype showed up many times. This sequence joins TRBV27 and TRBJ2-2; perhaps TRBD1 as D (6 bases). Germline CDR1 MNHEY, CDR2 SMNVEV (reference sequence). CDR3 length equals 17 residues. The ends were cut back, 5 bases at V and 0 bases at J, with 16 bases in the middle. The CDR3 DNA reads TGTGCCAGCAGTGCCTCCTTAAGGGGGACGAACACCGGGGAGCTGTTTTTT. It specifies CASSASLRGTNTGELFF.

The sample holds many counts of this clonotype. The chain employs TRBV24-1 and TRBJ2-1; 14 bases line up with TRBD2. This CDR3 comprises 15 residues. The germline V gene encodes CDR1 KGHDR and CDR2 SFDVKD. V lost 9 bases and J lost 7; bases outside the gene matches: 7. The CDR3 reads CATRPTSGRGNEQFF. Written as DNA, the CDR3 is TGTGCCACCCGGCCGACTAGCGGGAGGGGGAATGAGCAGTTCTTC.

The chain recombines TRBV9 with TRBJ2-1; 10 bases line up with TRBD2. Germline-derived CDR1 and CDR2 are SGDLS and YYNGEE. The CDR3 is 15 residues long. V trimming: 6 bases; J trimming: 4 bases; junction bases outside the gene matches: 7. The CDR3 is CASTPSGRAYNEQFF. The CDR3 DNA sequence: TGTGCCAGCACCCCAAGCGGGAGGGCTTACAATGAGCAGTTCTTC. Complete variable domain (other parts from reference TRBV9 and TRBJ2-1): DSGVTQTPKHLITATGQRVTLRCSPRSGDLSVYWYQQSLDQGLQFLIQYYNGEERAKGNILERFSAQQFPDLHSELNLSSLELGDSALYFCASTPSGRAYNEQFFGPGTRLTVL.